This TCR beta chain was identified in a study of blood T cell repertoires in COVID-19. As for the study in general: From the United States, Italy and Spain came samples of acute and convalescent COVID-19. PBMCs, B-cell-depleted T cells, or T cells were the source of the cDNA or gDNA that made up the material.

V dropped 0 bases and J dropped 8; count of bases not matched to a gene: 10. Germline V gene sequence: CDR1 SGHRS, CDR2 YFSETQ. This CDR3 is 15 amino acids long. Original handling: For nucleated cells, counts were estimated from reference gene primer amplification. Clones were read by immunoSEQ multiplex PCR, and TCRdb kept only the in-frame ones, dropping some. The D gene and trimming were derived from the DNA, and the V and J assignments and clone size from that table. The table has about 330,000 clones, 85% seen once. Material: peripheral blood. The receptor was derived from a human donor in a cohort sampled during active COVID-19. This chain links TRBV5-1 with TRBJ1-2; 7 bases match TRBD1. CDR3 amino acids: CASSLVTTGSYGYTF. CDR3 nucleotides: TGCGCCAGCAGCTTGGTAACGACAGGGTCTTACGGCTACACCTTC.